The 5 T cell receptor beta chains listed next were all sequenced from one sample in a study of CD8+CD57+ T cells in acquired aplastic anemia. Whoever was chosen for sequencing had shown CD8+CD57+ cell expansion by flow cytometry. Genomic DNA acted as the template from which TCR beta VDJ combination and CDR3 sequence profiling were carried out. TCRdb recomputed calls from the reads with MiXCR, one row per CDR3 protein. This table holds some 200,000 distinct CDR3 sequences, 40% to 60% found once. Sequencing was carried out using sorted CD4+, CD8+, or CD8+CD57+ T cells (not recorded which) from PBMCs. These receptors all come from a human donor with aplastic anemia.

This clonotype has a count of ten or more. V and J are TRBV6-1 and TRBJ1-2; D might be TRBD1 (5 bases). Trimming cost V 6 bases and J 0 bases, with 17 bases left between them. The germline CDR1 and CDR2 sequences are MNHNS and SASEGT. CDR3 size: 16 residues. The DNA of the CDR3 is TGTGCCAGCAGAGAGACAGTTCTCGACGCTAACTATGGCTACACCTTC. Residues: CASRETVLDANYGYTF.

J is TRBJ2-5 and V is TRBV7-8; the match to TRBD2 covers 7 bases. The CDR3 sequence is 15 residues long. V shed 6 bases, J shed 2 bases, and the junction held 9 bases outside the gene matches. Germline V CDR1 and CDR2: SGHVS, FQNEAQ. CDR3 in amino acids: CASSAGEGTQETQYF. The CDR3 DNA sequence: TGTGCCAGCAGTGCCGGGGAGGGGACGCAAGAGACCCAGTACTTC.

This clonotype was found many times. V and J are TRBV25-1 and TRBJ2-1, with D possibly TRBD2 on 7 matching bases. V lost 6 bases to trimming and J lost 9 bases, with 24 bases between them. CDR3 length: 16 residues. Germline CDR1 MGHDK, CDR2 SYGVNS. This CDR3 is CASSPRGAGAISEQFF. CDR3 nucleotides: TGTGCCAGCAGCCCACGGGGGGCGGGGGCCATCTCTGAGCAGTTCTTC.

The gene calls are TRBV6-1 and TRBJ2-3; perhaps TRBD1 as D (6 bases). Trimming removed 5 bases from V and 2 bases from J, with 29 bases in between. The CDR3 loop spans 20 amino acids. From germline, CDR1 is MNHNS and CDR2 SASEGT. The CDR3 protein is CASSYGNRGGHRASTDTQYF. The CDR3 DNA sequence: TGTGCCAGCAGTTATGGGAACCGAGGGGGTCACCGGGCTTCCACAGATACGCAGTATTTT.

This sequence joins TRBV20-1 and TRBJ2-7, with D maybe TRBD1 (5 bases). The CDR3 totals 13 residues. V was shortened by 1 base and J by 3 bases, with 10 bases between the two germline ends. The germline gives CDR1 DFQATT, CDR2 SNEGSKA (reference sequence). The CDR3 sequence: CSARVVTGYEQYF. For the CDR3, the DNA is TGCAGTGCTAGAGTCGTTACAGGCTACGAGCAGTACTTC.